The clone carrying this TCR beta chain occurred once. This specimen comes from a study of blood T cell repertoires in COVID-19. About the study: COVID-19 samples collected from the United States, Italy and Spain covered acute and convalescent phases. Sample material is recorded as cDNA or gDNA derived from T cells, B-cell-depleted T cells, or PBMCs.

In the original analysis: Reference gene primer amplification yielded estimated nucleated cell counts. Sequencing used immunoSEQ multiplex PCR; TCRdb keeps in-frame clones, though not all of them. Clone size and the V and J calls come from that table; the DNA yielded D and trimming. The sample has under 200,000 clones; around 86% are singletons. The specimen sequenced was peripheral blood. The receptor was isolated from a man in his late teens or twenties with acute or convalescent COVID-19.

This CDR3 reads CATGASNDQETQYF. The CDR3 DNA follows: TGTGCCACAGGGGCCTCAAACGATCAAGAGACCCAGTACTTC. The V gene is TRBV24-1, the J gene TRBJ2-5, with D maybe TRBD1 (5 bases). Germline V gene lookup returns CDR1 KGHDR and CDR2 SFDVKD. V was pared by 10 bases and J by 2 bases, with 16 bases between. The CDR3 runs to 14 residues.